These T cell receptor beta chains were read from a single sample in a study of early stage breast cancer tumors. Clones were read by immunoSEQ multiplex PCR, and TCRdb kept only the in-frame ones, dropping some. The sample records approximately 33,000 clones, over 70% being singletons. Sequenced input: blood. The receptors here all came from a person aged 35 to 50 with breast cancer. CDR3s include the opening cysteine and the closing phenylalanine or tryptophan. D genes are given only for firm matches. Clone size is shown for a subset of rows, as once, few, many or a class of expanded clone.

abundance	d_gene	len	v_gene	j_gene	CDR3nt	CDR3aa
-	TRBD2	16	TRBV5-1	TRBJ2-2	TGCGCCAGCAGCTTGGAGATAGCGGGAGTGTCCGGGGAGCTGTTTTTT	CASSLEIAGVSGELFF
-	TRBD1	16	TRBV6-1	TRBJ1-4	TGTGCCAGCAGTGGTAGACCGGGACAGGGTCCTGAAAAACTGTTTTTT	CASSGRPGQGPEKLFF
-	-	14	TRBV28	TRBJ1-5	TGTGCCAGCAGTTTGGGGGACAGCAATCAGCCCCAGCATTTT	CASSLGDSNQPQHF
-	-	15	TRBV7-6	TRBJ2-2	TGTGCCAGCAGCTTAACCGGGACGGACACCGGGGAGCTGTTTTTT	CASSLTGTDTGELFF
few	-	13	TRBV7-2	TRBJ2-5	TGTGCCAGCAGCCGGACTAAACAAGAGACCCAGTACTTC	CASSRTKQETQYF
-	-	12	TRBV6-6	TRBJ1-1	TGTGCCAGCAGGAACTACAACACTGAAGCTTTCTTT	CASRNYNTEAFF
-	-	14	TRBV19	TRBJ1-2	TGTGCCAGTAGTATTTGGGGGGCGGACTATGGCTACACCTTC	CASSIWGADYGYTF
-	TRBD1	15	TRBV30	TRBJ1-4	TGTGCCTGGAGTCCCGGGACAGGGGATAATGAAAAACTGTTTTTT	CAWSPGTGDNEKLFF
-	TRBD1	15	TRBV5-1	TRBJ2-2	TGCGCCAGCAGCTTGCAGGGGGCGAACACCGGGGAGCTGTTTTTT	CASSLQGANTGELFF
-	-	13	TRBV27	TRBJ1-2	TGTGCCAGCAGTTTCCGGGGGAACTATGGCTACACCTTT	CASSFRGNYGYTF
medium-sized	TRBD1	20	TRBV27	TRBJ1-1	TGTGCCATCCACACCTTCAAACCCGGGACAGGGGGCATCTGGATCACTGAAGCTTTCTTT	CAIHTFKPGTGGIWITEAFF
-	-	13	TRBV14	TRBJ2-5	TGTGCCAGCAGCCTGGACGTTTGGGAGACCCAGTACTTC	CASSLDVWETQYF
few	-	14	TRBV4-1	TRBJ1-1	TGCGCCAGCAGCCAAGTCGGGGCATACACTGAAGCTTTCTTT	CASSQVGAYTEAFF
-	TRBD1	15	TRBV2	TRBJ2-7	TGTGCCAGCAGTGACCCGACAGGGGGCTCCTACGAGCAGTACTTC	CASSDPTGGSYEQYF
-	TRBD1	16	TRBV5-1	TRBJ2-1	TGCGCCAGCCAAAAGGGGGGACAGGGAGTCGGTAATGAGCAGTTCTTC	CASQKGGQGVGNEQFF
-	-	10	TRBV28	TRBJ1-2	TGTGCCAGCAATTTTTATGGCTACACCTTC	CASNFYGYTF